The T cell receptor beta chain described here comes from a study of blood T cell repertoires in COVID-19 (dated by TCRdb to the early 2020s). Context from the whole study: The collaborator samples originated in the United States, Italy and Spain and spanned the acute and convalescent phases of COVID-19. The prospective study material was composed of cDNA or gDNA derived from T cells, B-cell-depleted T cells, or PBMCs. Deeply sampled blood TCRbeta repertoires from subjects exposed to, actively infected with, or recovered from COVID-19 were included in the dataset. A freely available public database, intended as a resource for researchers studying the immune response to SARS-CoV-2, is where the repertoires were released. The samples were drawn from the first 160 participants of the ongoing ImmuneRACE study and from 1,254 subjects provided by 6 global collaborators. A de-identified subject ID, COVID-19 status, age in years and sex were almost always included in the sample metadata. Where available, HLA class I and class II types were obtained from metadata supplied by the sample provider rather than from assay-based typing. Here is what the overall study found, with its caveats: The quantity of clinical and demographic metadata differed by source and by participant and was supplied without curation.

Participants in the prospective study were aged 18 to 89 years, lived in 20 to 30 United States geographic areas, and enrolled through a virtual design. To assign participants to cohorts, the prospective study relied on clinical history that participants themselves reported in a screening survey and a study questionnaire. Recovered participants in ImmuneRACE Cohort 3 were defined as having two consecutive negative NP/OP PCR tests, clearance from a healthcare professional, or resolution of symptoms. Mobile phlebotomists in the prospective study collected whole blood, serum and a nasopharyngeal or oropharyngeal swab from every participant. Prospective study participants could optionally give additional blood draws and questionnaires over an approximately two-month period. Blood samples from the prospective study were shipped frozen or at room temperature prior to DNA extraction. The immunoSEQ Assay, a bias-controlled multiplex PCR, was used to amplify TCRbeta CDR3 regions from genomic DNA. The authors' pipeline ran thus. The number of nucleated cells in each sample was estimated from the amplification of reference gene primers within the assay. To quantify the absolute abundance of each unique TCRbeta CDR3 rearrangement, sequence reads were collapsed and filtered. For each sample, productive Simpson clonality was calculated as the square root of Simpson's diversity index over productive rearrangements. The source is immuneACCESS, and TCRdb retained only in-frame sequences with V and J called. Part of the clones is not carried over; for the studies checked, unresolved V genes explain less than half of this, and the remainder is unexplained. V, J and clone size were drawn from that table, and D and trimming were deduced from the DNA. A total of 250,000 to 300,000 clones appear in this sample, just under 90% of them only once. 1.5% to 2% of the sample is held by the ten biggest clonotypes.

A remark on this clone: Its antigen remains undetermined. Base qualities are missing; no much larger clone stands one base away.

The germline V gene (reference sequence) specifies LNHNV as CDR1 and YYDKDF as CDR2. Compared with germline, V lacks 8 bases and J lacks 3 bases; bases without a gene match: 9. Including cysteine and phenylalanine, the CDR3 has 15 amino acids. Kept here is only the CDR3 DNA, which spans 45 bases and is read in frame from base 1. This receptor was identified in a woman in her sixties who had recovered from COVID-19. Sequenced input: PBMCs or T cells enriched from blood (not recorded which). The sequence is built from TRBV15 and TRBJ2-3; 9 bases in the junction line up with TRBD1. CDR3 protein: CATRRDRAFTDTQYF. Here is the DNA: TGTGCCACCCGACGGGACAGGGCTTTTACAGATACGCAGTATTTT.